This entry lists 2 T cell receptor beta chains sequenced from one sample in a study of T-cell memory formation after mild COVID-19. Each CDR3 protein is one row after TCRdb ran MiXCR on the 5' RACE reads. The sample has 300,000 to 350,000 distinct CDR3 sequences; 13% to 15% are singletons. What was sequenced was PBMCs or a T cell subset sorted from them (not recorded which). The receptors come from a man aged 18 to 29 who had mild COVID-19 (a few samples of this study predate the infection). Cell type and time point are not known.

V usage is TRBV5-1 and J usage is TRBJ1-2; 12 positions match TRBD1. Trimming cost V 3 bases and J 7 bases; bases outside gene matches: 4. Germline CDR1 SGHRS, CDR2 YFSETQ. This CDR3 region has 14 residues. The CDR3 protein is CASSSAGQGAGYTF. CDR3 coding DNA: TGCGCCAGCAGCTCAGCGGGACAGGGGGCTGGCTACACCTTC.

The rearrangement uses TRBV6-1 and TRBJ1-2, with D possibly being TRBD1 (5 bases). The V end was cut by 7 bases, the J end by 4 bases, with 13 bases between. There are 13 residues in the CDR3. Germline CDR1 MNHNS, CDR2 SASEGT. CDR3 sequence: CASMQAGIYGYTF. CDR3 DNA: TGTGCCAGCATGCAGGCAGGGATCTATGGCTACACCTTC.